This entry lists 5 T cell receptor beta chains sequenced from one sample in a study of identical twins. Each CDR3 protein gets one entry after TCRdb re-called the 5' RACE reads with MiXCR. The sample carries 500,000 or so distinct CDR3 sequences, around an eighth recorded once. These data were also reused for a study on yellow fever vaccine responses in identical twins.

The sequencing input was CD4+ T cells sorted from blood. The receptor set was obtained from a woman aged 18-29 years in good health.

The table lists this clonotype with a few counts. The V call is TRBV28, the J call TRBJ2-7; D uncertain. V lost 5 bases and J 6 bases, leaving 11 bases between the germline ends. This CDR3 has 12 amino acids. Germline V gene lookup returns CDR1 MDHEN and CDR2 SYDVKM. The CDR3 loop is CASSVLAAEQYF. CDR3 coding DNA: TGTGCCAGCAGTGTCCTGGCGGCCGAGCAGTACTTC.

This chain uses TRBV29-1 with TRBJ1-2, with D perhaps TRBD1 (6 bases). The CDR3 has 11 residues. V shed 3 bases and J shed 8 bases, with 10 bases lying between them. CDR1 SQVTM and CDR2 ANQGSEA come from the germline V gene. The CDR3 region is CSVDGGGGYTF. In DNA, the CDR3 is TGCAGCGTTGATGGGGGCGGGGGCTACACCTTC.

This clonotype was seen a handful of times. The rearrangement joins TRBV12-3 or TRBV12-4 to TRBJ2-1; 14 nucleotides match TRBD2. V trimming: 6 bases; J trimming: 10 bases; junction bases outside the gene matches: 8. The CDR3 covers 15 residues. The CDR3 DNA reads TGTGCCAGCAGCGTGACTAGCGGGGGGGCTGGAGAGCAGTTCTTC. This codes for CASSVTSGGAGEQFF.

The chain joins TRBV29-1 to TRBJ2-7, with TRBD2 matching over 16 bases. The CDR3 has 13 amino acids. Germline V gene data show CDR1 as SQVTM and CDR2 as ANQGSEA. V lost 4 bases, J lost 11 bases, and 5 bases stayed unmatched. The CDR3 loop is CSVGGLAGGGEYF. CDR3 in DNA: TGCAGCGTTGGGGGACTAGCGGGAGGGGGTGAGTACTTC.

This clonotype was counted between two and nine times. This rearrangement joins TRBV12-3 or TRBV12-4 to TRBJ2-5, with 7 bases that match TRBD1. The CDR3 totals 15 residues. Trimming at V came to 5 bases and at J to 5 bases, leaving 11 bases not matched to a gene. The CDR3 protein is CASSPAGTVGETQYF. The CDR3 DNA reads TGTGCCAGCAGTCCAGCCGGGACAGTGGGGGAGACCCAGTACTTC.